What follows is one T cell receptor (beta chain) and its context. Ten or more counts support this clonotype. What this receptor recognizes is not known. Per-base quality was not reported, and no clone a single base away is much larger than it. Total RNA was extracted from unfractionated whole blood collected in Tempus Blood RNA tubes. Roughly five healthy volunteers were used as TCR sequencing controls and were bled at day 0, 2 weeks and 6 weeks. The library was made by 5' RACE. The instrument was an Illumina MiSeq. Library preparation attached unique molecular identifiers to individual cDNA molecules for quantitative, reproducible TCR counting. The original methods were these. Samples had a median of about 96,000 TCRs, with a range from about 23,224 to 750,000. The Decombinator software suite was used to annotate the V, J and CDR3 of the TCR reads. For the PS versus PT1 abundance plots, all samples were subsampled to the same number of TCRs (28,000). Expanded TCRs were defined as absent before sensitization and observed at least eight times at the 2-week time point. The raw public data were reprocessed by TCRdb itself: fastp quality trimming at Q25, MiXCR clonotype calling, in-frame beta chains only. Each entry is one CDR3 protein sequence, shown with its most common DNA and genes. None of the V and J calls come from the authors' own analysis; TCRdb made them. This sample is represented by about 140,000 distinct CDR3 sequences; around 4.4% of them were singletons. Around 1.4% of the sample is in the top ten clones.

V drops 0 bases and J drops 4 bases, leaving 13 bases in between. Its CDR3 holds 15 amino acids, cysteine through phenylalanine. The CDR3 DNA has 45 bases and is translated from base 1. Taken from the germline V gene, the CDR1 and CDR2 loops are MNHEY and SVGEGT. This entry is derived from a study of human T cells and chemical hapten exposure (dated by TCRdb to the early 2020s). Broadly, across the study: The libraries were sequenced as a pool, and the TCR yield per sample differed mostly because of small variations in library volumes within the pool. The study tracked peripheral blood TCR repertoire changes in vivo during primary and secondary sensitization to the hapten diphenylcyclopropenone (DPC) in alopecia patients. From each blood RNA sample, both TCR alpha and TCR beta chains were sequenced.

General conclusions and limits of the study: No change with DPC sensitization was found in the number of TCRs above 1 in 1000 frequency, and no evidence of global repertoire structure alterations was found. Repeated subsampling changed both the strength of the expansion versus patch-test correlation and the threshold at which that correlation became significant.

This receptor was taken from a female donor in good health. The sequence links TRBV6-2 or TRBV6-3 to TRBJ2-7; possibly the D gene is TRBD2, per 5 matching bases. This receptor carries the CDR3 CASSYSGQEDYEQYF. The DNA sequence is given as TGTGCCAGCAGTTACTCCGGCCAGGAGGATTACGAGCAGTACTTC.